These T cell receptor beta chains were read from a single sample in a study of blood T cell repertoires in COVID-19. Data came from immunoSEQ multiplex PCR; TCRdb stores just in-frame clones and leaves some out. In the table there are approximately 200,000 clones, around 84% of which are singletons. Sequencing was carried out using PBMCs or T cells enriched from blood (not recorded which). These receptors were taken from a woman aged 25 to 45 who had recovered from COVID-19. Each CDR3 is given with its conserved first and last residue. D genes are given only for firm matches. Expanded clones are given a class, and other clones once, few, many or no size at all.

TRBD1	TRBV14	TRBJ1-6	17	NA	TGTGCCAGCAGCCAGTCTAACAGGGGCTTCTATAATTCACCCCTCCACTTT	CASSQSNRGFYNSPLHF
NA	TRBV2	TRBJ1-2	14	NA	TGTGCCAGCAGTGAAGCGCAGGGCTCCTATGGCTACACCTTC	CASSEAQGSYGYTF
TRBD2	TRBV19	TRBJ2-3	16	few	TGTGCCAGTAGAGAGGGCGGGGGGGCTTTCGCAGATACGCAGTATTTT	CASREGGGAFADTQYF
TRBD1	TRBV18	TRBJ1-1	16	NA	TGTGCCAGCTCCCTCGACAGGACAGGGGCTTGGACTGAAGCTTTCTTT	CASSLDRTGAWTEAFF
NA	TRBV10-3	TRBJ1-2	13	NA	TGTGCCATCAGTGGCAGGGTTGACTATGGCTACACCTTC	CAISGRVDYGYTF
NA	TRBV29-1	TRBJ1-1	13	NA	TGCAGCGTTGAGGTCAGGGGTAGAACTGAAGCTTTCTTT	CSVEVRGRTEAFF
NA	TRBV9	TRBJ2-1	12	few	TGTGCCAGCACGGGGATTAGCAATGAGCAGTTCTTC	CASTGISNEQFF
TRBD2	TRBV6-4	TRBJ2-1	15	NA	TGTGCCAGCAGTGACTCGACTAGCGGGAGCAATGAGCAGTTCTTC	CASSDSTSGSNEQFF
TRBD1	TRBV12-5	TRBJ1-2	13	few	TGTGCTAGTGCATCCGGGACAGGGTGGCGAGTTAGCTTC	CASASGTGWRVSF
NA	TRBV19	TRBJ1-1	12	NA	TGTGCCAGTAGGGCAGGGGAGACTGAAGCTTTCTTT	CASRAGETEAFF
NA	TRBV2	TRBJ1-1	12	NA	TGTGCCAGCAGTGAAGCACGAGGGTATGCTTTCTTT	CASSEARGYAFF
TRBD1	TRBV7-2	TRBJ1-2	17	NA	TGTGCCAGCAGGGTCGGGAAACAGGGGCTAGGGGCCTATGGCTACACCTTC	CASRVGKQGLGAYGYTF
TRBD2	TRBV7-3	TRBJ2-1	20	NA	TGTGCCAGCAGCTCCCCCTGGGTAGCGGGACAAAGAGACTCCTACAATGAGCAGTTCTTC	CASSSPWVAGQRDSYNEQFF
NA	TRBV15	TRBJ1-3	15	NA	TGTGCCACCAGCAGAGATCGAGGTTCTGGAAACACCATATATTTT	CATSRDRGSGNTIYF
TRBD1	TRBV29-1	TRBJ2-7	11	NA	TGCAGCGGGGGGACAGGCTACGAGCAGTACTTC	CSGGTGYEQYF
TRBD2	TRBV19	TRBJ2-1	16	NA	TGTGCCAGTACCCCCCCAGCTAGCGGGGTCCACAATGAGCAGTTCTTC	CASTPPASGVHNEQFF
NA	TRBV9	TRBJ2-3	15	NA	TGTGCCAGCAGCGTAACAGGGCTGCCCCCAGATACGCAGTATTTT	CASSVTGLPPDTQYF
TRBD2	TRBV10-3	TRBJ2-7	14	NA	TGTGCCATCAGTGAACTAGCGGTAGCCTACGAGCAGTACTTC	CAISELAVAYEQYF
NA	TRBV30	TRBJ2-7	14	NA	TGTGCCTGGAGTGTCCAGGCGGGACCCTACGAGCAGTACTTC	CAWSVQAGPYEQYF
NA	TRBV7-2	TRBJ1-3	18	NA	TGTGCCAGCAGCCCCAGAAGGGCTCGACAGTTCGGTGGAAACACCATATATTTT	CASSPRRARQFGGNTIYF
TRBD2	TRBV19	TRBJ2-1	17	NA	TGTGCCAGTAGTATAGTGGGCGGGGGAACCTCCTACAATGAGCAGTTCTTC	CASSIVGGGTSYNEQFF
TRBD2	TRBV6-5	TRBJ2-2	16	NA	TGTGCCAGCAGTTACTCTATACTAGCGGGGCCCGGGGAGCTGTTTTTT	CASSYSILAGPGELFF
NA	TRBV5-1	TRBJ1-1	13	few	TGCGCCAGCAGCAACAGGGTGGACACTGAAGCTTTCTTT	CASSNRVDTEAFF
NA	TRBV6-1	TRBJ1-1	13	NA	TGTGCCAGCAGTGACCCGGGGAGCCCTGAAGCTTTCTTT	CASSDPGSPEAFF
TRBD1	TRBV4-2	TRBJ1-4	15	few	TGTGCCAGCAGCCAGGAAGCAGGGGGTTCGGGAAAACTGTTTTTT	CASSQEAGGSGKLFF
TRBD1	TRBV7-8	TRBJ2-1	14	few	TGTGCCAGCAGCTTACGGGACAGGTACAATGAGCAGTTCTTC	CASSLRDRYNEQFF
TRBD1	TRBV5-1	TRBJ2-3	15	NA	TGCGCCAGCAGCCTTGACAGGGCTGACACAGATACGCAGTATTTT	CASSLDRADTDTQYF
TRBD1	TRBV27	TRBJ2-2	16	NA	TGTGCCAGCAGTCTACCGACAGGGGGCTACACCGGGGAGCTGTTTTTT	CASSLPTGGYTGELFF
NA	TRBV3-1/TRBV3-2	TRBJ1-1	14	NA	TGTGCCAGCAGCCAAGGGGCGGGGTTCACTGAAGCTTTCTTT	CASSQGAGFTEAFF
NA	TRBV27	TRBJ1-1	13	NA	TGTGCCAGCAGTACACTCAGGGGCACTGAAGCTTTCTTT	CASSTLRGTEAFF
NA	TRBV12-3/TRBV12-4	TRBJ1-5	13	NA	TGTGCCAGCAGCGACAGCTACAATCAGCCCCAGCATTTT	CASSDSYNQPQHF
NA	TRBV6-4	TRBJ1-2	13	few	TGTGCCAGCAGTGGGCCTCAGAGGAGCGGCTACACCTTC	CASSGPQRSGYTF
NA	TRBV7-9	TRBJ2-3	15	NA	TGTGCCAGCAGCTTACGACGGACAAGCACAGATACGCAGTATTTT	CASSLRRTSTDTQYF
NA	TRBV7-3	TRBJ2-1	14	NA	TGTGCCAGCAGCTTAACGAGGGATGACAATGAGCAGTTCTTC	CASSLTRDDNEQFF
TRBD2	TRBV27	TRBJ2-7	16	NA	TGTGCCAGCAGTTTGGGGCGACTAGCGGGTGAGCACGAGCAGTACTTC	CASSLGRLAGEHEQYF
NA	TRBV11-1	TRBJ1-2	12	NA	TGTGCCAGCTCGCAGACTTCGGATGGCTACACCTTC	CASSQTSDGYTF
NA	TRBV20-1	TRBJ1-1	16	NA	TGCAGTGCTAGTCCAATAACAGGTGGAGGGGACACTGAAGCTTTCTTT	CSASPITGGGDTEAFF
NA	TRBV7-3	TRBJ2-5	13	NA	TGTGCCAGCAGCTCCTCGGTTCAAGAGACCCAGTACTTC	CASSSSVQETQYF
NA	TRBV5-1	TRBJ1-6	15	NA	TGCGCCAGCAGCTTTATATCCGGTGATAATTCACCCCTCCACTTT	CASSFISGDNSPLHF
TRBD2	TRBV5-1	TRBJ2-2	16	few	TGCGCCAGCAGCCTTTGGACTAGCGGGAGGGTCGGGGAGCTGTTTTTT	CASSLWTSGRVGELFF
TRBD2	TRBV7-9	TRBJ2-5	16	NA	TGTGCCAGCAGCTTAGGGGGACTAGCGGGGCTAGAGACCCAGTACTTC	CASSLGGLAGLETQYF
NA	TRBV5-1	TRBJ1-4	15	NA	TGCGCCAGCAGCCCTGGCGTTCAGGGTAATGAAAAACTGTTTTTT	CASSPGVQGNEKLFF